This record looks at one TCR beta chain sequence and its context. The data were taken from a study of blood T cell repertoires in COVID-19. Turning to the study itself: Samples representing acute and convalescent COVID-19 were sourced from the United States, Italy and Spain. The analysed material was cDNA or gDNA that came from T cells, B-cell-depleted T cells, or PBMCs.

In the source study's methods: Estimation of nucleated cell counts relied on the amplification of reference gene primers. The repertoire was sequenced with immunoSEQ multiplex PCR; TCRdb's copy has only in-frame clones and lacks some. The V and J calls and clone size were taken over from that table, and D and trimming were inferred from the DNA. This table holds about 39,000 clones, 65% to 90% found once. The length of the CDR3 is 16 residues. V was shortened by 1 base and J by 10 bases, with 20 bases between the two germline ends. Germline V gives CDR1 LGHNA, CDR2 YSLEER. Sequencing input: peripheral blood. V gene TRBV4-3 combines with J gene TRBJ2-1; perhaps TRBD1 as D (6 bases). This sequence originates from a human donor in a cohort sampled during active COVID-19. The CDR3 sequence is CASSQVGLAGVGEQFF. The CDR3 DNA sequence: TGCGCCAGCAGCCAAGTCGGATTGGCAGGGGTCGGCGAGCAGTTCTTC.